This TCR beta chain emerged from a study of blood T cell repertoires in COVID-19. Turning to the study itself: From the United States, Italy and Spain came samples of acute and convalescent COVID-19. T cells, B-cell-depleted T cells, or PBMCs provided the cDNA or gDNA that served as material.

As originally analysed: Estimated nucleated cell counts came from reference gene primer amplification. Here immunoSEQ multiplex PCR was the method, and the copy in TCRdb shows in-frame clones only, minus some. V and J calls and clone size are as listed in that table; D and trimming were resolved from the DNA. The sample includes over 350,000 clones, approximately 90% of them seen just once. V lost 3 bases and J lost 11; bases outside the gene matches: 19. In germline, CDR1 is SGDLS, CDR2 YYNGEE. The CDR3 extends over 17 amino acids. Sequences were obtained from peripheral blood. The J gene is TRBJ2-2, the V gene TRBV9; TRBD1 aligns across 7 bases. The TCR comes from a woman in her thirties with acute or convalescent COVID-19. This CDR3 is CASSGNDRAPLSIELFF. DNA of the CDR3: TGTGCCAGCAGCGGTAATGACAGGGCCCCATTATCAATCGAGCTGTTTTTT.